This note documents a single T cell receptor beta chain sequence. This CDR3 has 12 residues. V was cut by 10 bases and J by 9 bases, with 19 bases left in between. The germline V gene has CDR1 MNHNS and CDR2 SASEGT. This specimen comes from a study of OX40 agonist ivuxolimab in advanced cancers. The table came from immunoSEQ multiplex PCR; TCRdb's copy has only in-frame clones and leaves some out. Of more than 45,000 clones in the sample, more than 75% were seen once. The receptor's source is an adult with an advanced solid tumor such as melanoma, head and neck, liver or kidney cancer. V gene TRBV6-1 combines with J gene TRBJ2-7, with D unresolved. The source material was CD4+ or CD8+ T cells sorted from blood, sampled in a trial of the OX40 agonist ivuxolimab. CDR3 DNA: TGTGCCACTACCTTGAGTGGATCAGGGCAGTACTTC. Translating gives CATTLSGSGQYF.